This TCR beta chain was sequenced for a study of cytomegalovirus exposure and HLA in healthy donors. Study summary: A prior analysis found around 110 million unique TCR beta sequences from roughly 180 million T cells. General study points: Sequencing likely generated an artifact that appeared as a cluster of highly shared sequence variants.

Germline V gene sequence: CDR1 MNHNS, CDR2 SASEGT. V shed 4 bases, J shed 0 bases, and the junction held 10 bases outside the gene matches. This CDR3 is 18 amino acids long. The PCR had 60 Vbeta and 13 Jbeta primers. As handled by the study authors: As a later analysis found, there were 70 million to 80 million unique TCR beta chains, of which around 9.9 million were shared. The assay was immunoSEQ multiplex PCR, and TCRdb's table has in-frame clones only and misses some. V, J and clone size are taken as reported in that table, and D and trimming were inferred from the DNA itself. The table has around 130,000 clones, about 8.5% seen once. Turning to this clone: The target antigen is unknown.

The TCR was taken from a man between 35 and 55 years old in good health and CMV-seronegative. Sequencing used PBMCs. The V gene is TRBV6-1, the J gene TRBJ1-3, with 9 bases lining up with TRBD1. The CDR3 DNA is TGTGCCAGCAGTGCTGTTTGGTTGACAGGGGGCTCTGGAAACACCATATATTTT. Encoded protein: CASSAVWLTGGSGNTIYF.